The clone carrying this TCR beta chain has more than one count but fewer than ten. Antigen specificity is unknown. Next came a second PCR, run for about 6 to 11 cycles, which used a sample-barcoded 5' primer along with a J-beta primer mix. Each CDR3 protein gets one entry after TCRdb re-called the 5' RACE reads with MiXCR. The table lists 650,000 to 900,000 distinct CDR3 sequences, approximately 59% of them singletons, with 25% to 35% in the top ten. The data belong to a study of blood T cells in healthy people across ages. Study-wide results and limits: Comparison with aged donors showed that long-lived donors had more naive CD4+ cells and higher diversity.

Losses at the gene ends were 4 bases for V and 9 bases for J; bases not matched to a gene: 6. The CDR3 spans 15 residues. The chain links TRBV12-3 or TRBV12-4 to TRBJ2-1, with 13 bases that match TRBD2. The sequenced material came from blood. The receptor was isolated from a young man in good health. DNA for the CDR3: TGTGCCAGCAGTTCACTAGCGGGGGGGCCCTTTGAGCAGTTCTTC. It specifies CASSSLAGGPFEQFF.